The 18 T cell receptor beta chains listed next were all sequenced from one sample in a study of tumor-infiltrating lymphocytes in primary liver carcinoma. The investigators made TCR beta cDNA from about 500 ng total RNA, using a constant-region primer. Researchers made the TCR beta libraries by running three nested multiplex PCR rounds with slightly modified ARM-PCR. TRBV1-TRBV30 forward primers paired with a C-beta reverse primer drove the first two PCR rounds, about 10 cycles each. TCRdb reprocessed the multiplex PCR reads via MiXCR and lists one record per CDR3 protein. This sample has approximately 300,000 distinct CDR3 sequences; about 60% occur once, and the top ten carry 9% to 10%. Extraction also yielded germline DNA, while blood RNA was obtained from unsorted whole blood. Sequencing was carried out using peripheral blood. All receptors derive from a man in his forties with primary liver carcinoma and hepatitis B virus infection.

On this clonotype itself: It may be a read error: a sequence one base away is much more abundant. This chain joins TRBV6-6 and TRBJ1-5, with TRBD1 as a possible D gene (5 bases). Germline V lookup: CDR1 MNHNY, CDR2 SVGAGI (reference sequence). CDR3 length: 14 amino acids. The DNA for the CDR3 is TGTGCCAGCGGTTACAAGCGGGGCGATCAGCCCCAGCATTTT. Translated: CASGYKRGDQPQHF.

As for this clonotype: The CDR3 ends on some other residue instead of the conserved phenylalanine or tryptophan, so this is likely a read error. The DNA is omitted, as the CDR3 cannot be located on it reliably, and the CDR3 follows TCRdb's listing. The CDR3: CASSLKQGELYL. This rearrangement joins TRBV11-1 to TRBJ2-7; the D call TRBD1 from the table was never checked on the DNA. The CDR3 length equals 12 residues, ends included. The germline V gene encodes CDR1 SGHAT and CDR2 FQDESV (reference sequence).

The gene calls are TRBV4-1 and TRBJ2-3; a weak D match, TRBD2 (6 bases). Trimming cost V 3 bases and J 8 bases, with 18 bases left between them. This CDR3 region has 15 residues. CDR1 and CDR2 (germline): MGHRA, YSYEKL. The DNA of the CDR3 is TGCGCCAGCAGCCACGTGACTAGGGTATCAGCTACGCAGTATTTT. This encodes CASSHVTRVSATQYF.

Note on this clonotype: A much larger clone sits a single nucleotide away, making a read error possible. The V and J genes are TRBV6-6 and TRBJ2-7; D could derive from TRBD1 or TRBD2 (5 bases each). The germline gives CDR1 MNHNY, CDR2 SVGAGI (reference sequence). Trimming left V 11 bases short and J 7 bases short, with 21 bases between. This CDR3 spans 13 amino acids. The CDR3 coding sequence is TGTGCCGGCCAGGGAAGCGGACATACGGAGCAGTACTTC. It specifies CAGQGSGHTEQYF.

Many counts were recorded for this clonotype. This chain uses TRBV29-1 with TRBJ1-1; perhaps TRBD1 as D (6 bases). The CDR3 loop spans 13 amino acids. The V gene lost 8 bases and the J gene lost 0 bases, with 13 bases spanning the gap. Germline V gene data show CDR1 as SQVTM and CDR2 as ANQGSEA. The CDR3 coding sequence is TGCAGCACGTATGGGGGCCTGAACACTGAAGCTTTCTTT. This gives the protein CSTYGGLNTEAFF.

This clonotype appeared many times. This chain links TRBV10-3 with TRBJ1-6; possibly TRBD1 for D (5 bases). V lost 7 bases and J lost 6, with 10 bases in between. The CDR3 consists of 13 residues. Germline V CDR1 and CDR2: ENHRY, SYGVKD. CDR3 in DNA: TGTGCCATCAACCCAGGGATTAATTCACCCCTCCACTTT. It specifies CAINPGINSPLHF.

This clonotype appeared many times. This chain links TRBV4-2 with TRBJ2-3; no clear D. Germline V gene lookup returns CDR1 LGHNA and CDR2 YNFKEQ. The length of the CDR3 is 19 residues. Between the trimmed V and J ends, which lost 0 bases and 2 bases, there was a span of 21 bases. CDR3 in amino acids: CASSQEATDWPQATDTQYF. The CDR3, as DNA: TGTGCCAGCAGCCAAGAAGCCACCGATTGGCCTCAGGCCACAGATACGCAGTATTTT.

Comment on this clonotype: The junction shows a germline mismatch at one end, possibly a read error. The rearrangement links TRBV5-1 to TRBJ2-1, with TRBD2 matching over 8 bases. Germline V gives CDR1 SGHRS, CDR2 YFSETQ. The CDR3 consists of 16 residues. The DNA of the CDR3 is TGCGCCAGCAGCCTCCGTCTAGCGGGCTACAACAATGAGCACTTCTTC. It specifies CASSLRLAGYNNEHFF.

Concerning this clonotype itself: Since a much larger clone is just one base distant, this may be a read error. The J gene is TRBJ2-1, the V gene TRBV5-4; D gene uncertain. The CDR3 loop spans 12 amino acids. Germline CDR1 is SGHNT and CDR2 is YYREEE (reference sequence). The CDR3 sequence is CASNGQNNEHFF. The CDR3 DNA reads TGTGCCAGCAACGGCCAGAACAATGAGCACTTCTTC.

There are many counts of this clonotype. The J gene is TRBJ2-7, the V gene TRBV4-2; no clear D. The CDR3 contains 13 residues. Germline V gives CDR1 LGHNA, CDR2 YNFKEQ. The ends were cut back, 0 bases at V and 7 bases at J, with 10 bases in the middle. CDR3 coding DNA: TGTGCCAGCAGCCAAGATGGGGATAGAGAGCAGTACTTC. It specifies CASSQDGDREQYF.

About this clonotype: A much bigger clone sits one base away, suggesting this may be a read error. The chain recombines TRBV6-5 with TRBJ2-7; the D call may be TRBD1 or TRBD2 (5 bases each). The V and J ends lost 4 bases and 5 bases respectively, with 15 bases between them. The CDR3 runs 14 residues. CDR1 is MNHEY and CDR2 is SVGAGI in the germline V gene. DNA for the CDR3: TGTGCCAGCAGTTCCGGGGCAGGCGTCCACGAGCAGTACTTC. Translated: CASSSGAGVHEQYF.

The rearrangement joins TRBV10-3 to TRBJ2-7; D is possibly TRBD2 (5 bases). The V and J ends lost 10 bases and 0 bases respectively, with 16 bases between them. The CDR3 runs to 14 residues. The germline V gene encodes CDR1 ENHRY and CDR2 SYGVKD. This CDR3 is CATHAGLNSYEQYF. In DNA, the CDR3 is TGTGCCACCCATGCGGGTTTGAACTCCTACGAGCAGTACTTC.

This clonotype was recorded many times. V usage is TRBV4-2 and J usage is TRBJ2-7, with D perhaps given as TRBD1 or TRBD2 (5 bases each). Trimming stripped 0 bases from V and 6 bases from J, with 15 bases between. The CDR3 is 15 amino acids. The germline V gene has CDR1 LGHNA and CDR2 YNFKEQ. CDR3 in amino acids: CASSQEGAGPGEQYF. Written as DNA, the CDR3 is TGTGCCAGCAGCCAAGAAGGGGCGGGTCCGGGCGAGCAGTACTTC.

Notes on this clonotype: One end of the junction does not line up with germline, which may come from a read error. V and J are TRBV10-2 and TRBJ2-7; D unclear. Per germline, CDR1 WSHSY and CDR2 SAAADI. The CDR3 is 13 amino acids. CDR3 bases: TGCGCCAGCAGTGGGGCACTCTACTATGAGCAGTGCTTC. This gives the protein CASSGALYYEQCF.

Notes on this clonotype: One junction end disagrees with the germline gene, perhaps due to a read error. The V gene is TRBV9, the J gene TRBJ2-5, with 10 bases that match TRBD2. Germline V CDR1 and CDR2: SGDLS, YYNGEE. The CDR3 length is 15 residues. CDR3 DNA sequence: TGCGCCAGCAGCGTAGCTCCTAGCGGGAGAGAGACCCAGTACTTC. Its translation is CASSVAPSGRETQYF.

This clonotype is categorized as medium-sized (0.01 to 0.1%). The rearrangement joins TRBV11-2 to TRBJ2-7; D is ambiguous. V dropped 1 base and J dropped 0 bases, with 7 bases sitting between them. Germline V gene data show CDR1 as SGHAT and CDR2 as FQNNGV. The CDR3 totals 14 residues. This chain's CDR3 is CASSLVVGSYEQYF. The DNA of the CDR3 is TGTGCCAGCAGCTTAGTAGTGGGCTCCTACGAGCAGTACTTC.

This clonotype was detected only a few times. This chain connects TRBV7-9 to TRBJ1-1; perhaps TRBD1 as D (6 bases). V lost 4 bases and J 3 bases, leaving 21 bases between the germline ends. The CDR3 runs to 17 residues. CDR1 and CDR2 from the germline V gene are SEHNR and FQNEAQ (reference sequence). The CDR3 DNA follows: TGTGCCAGCAGCTCTCAGGACAGACACCAAAGGGACACTGAAGCTTTCTTT. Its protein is CASSSQDRHQRDTEAFF.

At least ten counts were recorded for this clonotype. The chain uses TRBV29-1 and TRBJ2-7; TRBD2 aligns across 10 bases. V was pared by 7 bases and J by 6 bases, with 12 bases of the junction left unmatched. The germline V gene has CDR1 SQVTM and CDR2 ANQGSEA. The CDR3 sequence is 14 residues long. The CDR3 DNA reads TGCAGCGCCCGGACTAGCGGCTCCTCCCTCGAGCAGTACTTC. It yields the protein CSARTSGSSLEQYF.